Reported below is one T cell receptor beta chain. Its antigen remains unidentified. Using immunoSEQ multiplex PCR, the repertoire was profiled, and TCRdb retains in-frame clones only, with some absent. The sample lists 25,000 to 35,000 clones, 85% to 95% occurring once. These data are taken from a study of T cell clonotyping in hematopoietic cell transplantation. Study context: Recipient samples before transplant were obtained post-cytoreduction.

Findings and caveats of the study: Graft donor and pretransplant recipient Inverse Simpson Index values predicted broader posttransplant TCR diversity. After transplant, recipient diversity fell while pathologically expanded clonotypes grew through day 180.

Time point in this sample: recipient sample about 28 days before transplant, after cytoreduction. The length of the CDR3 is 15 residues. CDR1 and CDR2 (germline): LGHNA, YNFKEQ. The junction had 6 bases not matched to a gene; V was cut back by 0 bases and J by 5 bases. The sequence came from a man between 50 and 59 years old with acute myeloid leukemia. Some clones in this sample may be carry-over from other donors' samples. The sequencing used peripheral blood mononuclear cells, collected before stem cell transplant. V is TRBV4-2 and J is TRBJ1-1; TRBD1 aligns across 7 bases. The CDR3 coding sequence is TGTGCCAGCAGCCAAGAACCACAGGGGAGTACTGAAGCTTTCTTT. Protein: CASSQEPQGSTEAFF.